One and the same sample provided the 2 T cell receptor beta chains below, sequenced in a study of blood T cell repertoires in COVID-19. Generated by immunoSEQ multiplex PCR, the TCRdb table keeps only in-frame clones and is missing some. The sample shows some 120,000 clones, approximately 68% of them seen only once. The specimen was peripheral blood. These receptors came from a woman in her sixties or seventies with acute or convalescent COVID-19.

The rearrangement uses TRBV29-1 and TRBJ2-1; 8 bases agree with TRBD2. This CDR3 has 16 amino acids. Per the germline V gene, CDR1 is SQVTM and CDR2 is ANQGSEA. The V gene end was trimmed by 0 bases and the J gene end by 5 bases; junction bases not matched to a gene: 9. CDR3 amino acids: CSVEDWSSGSHNEQFF. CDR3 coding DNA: TGCAGCGTTGAAGATTGGTCTAGCGGGTCCCACAATGAGCAGTTCTTC.

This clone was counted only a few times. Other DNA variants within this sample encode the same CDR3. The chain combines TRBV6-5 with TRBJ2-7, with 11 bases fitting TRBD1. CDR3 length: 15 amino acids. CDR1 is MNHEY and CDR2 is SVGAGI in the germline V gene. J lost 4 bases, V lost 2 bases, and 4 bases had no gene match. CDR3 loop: CASSYGTGGIYEQYF. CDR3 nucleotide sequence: TGTGCCAGCAGTTACGGGACAGGGGGAATTTACGAGCAGTACTTC.